This is a list of T cell receptor beta chains from one sample in a study of blood T cell repertoires in COVID-19. Profiling relied on immunoSEQ multiplex PCR, and the TCRdb table lists in-frame clones only, not all of them. The sample consists of approximately 150,000 clones, over 80% of them appearing once. Specimen: PBMCs or T cells enriched from blood (not recorded which). Source of these receptors: a man between 65 and 85 years old who had been exposed to COVID-19. CDR3s include the opening cysteine and the closing phenylalanine or tryptophan.

V: TRBV28
J: TRBJ2-7
CDR3: CASNLGGYEQYF

V: TRBV5-1
J: TRBJ2-3
CDR3: CASETGLTGTDTQYF

V: TRBV19
J: TRBJ2-3
CDR3: CASSMGQGPDTQYF

V: TRBV25-1
J: TRBJ1-1
CDR3: CASGEAGGRGTEAFF

V: TRBV28
J: TRBJ1-2
CDR3: CASSLLAGASPNYGYTF

V: TRBV10-3
J: TRBJ1-6
CDR3: CAISSGTGSNSPLHF

V: TRBV13
J: TRBJ2-2
CDR3: CASSPQGSSGGLSTGELFF

V: TRBV2
J: TRBJ1-1
CDR3: CASRTDRRAAFF

V: TRBV7-2
J: TRBJ1-2
CDR3: CASSLGANLGLGYTF

V: TRBV9
J: TRBJ1-1
CDR3: CASSVASGGGPEAFF

V: TRBV5-5
J: TRBJ2-5
CDR3: CASSLYLAQETQYF

V: TRBV29-1
J: TRBJ2-5
CDR3: CSGAQGAGETQYF

V: TRBV14
J: TRBJ2-7
CDR3: CASSPGSYEQYF

V: TRBV10-3
J: TRBJ1-6
CDR3: CAIGTGSGSPLHF

V: TRBV27
J: TRBJ1-4
CDR3: CASSLSMGPGGEKLFF